What follows is one T cell receptor (beta chain) and its context. Its antigen is unknown. This specimen includes other DNA sequences encoding the same CDR3. Looked up from germline, CDR1 is SGDLS and CDR2 is YYNGEE. The CDR3 loop spans 15 amino acids. With V trimmed by 4 bases and J by 2 bases, 5 bases remained unmatched. The sample is drawn from a study of cytomegalovirus exposure and HLA in healthy donors. Whole-study context: An early data release held about 85 million unique TCRs from HLA-typed donors. Study-wide findings and caveats: Indistinguishable V segments, including TRBV6-2 and TRBV6-3, were excluded.

Primers for the PCR totalled 60 Vbeta and 13 Jbeta. The authors' processing: A follow-up analysis tallied about 80 million unique TCR beta chains, some 9.9 million shared. TCRdb's table, derived via immunoSEQ multiplex PCR, lists solely in-frame clones and lacks some. V and J calls and clone size are given by that table; D and trimming were obtained from the DNA. The sample carries over 150,000 clones, roughly 81% recorded once. The receptor's source is a woman in her fifties or sixties in good health and CMV-seronegative. Sequences were obtained from PBMCs. V gene TRBV9 combines with J gene TRBJ2-1, with 8 bases fitting TRBD2. The CDR3 sequence: CASSPRLATYNEQFF. The CDR3 DNA is TGTGCCAGCAGCCCCCGACTAGCGACCTACAATGAGCAGTTCTTC.